This T cell receptor beta chain was identified in a study of CXCR3 chemokines and chemotherapy response in bladder cancer. This clonotype was recorded at least ten times. The CDR3 extends over 14 amino acids. CDR1 is LNHNV, CDR2 YYDKDF, per germline (reference sequence). V lost 5 bases, J lost 7 bases, and 14 bases lay in between. TCRdb independently ran MiXCR on the PCR reads; one entry per CDR3 protein. Among 8,000 to 10,000 distinct CDR3 sequences listed, 23% were seen once. This specimen was collected from a patient whose treatment included neoadjuvant chemotherapy. The sequence came from a human donor with bladder cancer that did not respond to neoadjuvant chemotherapy. V usage is TRBV15 and J usage is TRBJ1-4; D may be TRBD1 (5 bases). In DNA form, the CDR3 reads TGTGCCACCAGCCGGCAGCGGGGCGGTGAAAAACTGTTTTTT. Protein: CATSRQRGGEKLFF.